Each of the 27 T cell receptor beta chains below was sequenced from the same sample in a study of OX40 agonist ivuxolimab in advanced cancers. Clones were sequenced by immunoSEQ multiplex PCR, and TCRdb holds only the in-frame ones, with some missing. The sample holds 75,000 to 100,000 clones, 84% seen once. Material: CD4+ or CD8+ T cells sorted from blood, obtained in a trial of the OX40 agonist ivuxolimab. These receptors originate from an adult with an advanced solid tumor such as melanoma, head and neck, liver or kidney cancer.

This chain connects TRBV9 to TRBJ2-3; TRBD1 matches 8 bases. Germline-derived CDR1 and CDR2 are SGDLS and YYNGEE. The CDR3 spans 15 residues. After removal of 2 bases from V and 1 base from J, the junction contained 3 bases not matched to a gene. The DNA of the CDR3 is TGTGCCAGCAGCGTGACAGGGGTTCGCACAGATACGCAGTATTTT. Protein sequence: CASSVTGVRTDTQYF.

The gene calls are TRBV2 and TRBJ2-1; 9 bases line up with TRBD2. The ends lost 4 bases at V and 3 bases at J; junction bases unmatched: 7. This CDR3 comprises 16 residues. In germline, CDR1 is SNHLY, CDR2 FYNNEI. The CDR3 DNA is TGTGCCAGCAGTGTTCTCGTTAGCGGGAGCTACAATGAGCAGTTCTTC. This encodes CASSVLVSGSYNEQFF.

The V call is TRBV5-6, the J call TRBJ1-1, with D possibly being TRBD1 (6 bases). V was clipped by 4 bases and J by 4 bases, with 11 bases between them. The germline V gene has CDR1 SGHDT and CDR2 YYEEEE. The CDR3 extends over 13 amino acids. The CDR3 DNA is TGTGCCAGCAGCCTGAGGGGGGGCACTGAAGCTTTCTTT. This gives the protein CASSLRGGTEAFF. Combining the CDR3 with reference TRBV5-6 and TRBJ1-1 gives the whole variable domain DAGVTQSPTHLIKTRGQQVTLRCSPKSGHDTVSWYQQALGQGPQFIFQYYEEEERQRGNFPDRFSGHQFPNYSSELNVNALLLGDSALYLCASSLRGGTEAFFGQGTRLTVV.

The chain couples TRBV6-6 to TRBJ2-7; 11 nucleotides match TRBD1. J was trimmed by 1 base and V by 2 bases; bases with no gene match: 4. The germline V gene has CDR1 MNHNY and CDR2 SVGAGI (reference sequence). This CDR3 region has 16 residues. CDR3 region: CASSYGGTGGSYEQYF. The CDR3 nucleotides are TGTGCCAGCAGTTACGGGGGGACAGGGGGGTCCTACGAGCAGTACTTC.

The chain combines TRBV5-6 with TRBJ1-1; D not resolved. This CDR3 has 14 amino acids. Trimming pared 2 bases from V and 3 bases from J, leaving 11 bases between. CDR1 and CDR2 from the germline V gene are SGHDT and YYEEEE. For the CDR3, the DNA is TGTGCCAGCAGCTTAGGACCAGGTGACACTGAAGCTTTCTTT. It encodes CASSLGPGDTEAFF.

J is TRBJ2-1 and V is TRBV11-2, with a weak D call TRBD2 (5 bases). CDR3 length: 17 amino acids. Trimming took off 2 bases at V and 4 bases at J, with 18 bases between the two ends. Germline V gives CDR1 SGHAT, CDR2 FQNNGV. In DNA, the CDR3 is TGTGCCAGCAGCTTACAGCGGTCCCTCCTGGGGTACAATGAGCAGTTCTTC. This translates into CASSLQRSLLGYNEQFF.

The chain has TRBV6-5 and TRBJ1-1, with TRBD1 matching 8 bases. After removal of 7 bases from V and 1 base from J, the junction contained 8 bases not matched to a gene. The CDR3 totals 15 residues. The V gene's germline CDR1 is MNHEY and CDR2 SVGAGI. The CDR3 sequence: CASILTGTGNTEAFF. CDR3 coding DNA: TGTGCCAGCATACTGACGGGGACAGGGAACACTGAAGCTTTCTTT.

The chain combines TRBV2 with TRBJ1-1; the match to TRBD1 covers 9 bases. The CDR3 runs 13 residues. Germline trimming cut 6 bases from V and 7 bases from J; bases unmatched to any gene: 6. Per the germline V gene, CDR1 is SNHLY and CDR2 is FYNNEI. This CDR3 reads CASRGQGSGEAFF. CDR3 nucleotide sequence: TGTGCCAGCAGAGGACAGGGGTCCGGTGAAGCTTTCTTT.

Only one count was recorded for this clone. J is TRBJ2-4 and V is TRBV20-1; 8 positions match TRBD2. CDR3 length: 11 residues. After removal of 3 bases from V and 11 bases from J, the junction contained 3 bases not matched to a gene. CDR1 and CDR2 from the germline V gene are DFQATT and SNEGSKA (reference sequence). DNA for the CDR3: TGCAGTGCTAGTCCCGGGGGGGTTCAGTACTTC. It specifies CSASPGGVQYF.

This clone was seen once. The CDR3 is CASSYSPEGTYEQYF. CDR3 coding DNA: TGTGCCAGCAGTTACAGCCCCGAGGGGACCTACGAGCAGTACTTC. The chain joins TRBV6-5 to TRBJ2-7; either TRBD1 or TRBD2 may fit D (5 bases each). CDR1 is MNHEY, CDR2 SVGAGI, per germline. V was shortened by 2 bases and J by 2 bases, with 13 bases between the two germline ends. The CDR3 length is 15 residues.

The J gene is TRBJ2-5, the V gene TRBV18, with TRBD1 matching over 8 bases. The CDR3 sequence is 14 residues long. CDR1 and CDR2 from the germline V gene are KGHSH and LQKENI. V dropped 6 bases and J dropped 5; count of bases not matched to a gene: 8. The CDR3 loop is CASSPGQEFETQYF. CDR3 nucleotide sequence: TGTGCCAGCTCGCCGGGACAGGAATTCGAGACCCAGTACTTC.

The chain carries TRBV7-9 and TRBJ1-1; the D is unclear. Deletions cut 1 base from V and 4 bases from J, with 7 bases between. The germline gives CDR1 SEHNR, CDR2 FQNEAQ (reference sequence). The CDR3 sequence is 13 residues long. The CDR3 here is CASSLEGSTEAFF. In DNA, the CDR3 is TGTGCCAGCAGCTTAGAGGGTTCCACTGAAGCTTTCTTT.

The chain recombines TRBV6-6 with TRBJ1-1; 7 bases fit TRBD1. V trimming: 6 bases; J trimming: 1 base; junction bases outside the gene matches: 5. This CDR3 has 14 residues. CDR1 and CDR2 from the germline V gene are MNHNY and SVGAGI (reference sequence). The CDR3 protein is CASSTRGGNTEAFF. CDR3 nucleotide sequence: TGTGCCAGCAGCACCAGGGGGGGGAACACTGAAGCTTTCTTT.

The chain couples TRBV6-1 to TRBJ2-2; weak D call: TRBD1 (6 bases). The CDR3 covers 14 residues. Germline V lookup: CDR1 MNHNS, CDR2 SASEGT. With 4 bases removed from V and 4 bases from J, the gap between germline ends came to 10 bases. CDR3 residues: CASSAGDGTGELFF. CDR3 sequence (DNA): TGTGCCAGCAGTGCAGGGGACGGCACCGGGGAGCTGTTTTTT.

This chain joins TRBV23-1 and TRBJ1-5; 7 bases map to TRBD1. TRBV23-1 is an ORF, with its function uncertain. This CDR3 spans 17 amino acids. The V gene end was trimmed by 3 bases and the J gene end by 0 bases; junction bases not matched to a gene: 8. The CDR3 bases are TGCGCCAGCAGTCACCCTGGGACAGCAGTTAGCAATCAGCCCCAGCATTTT. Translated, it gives CASSHPGTAVSNQPQHF.

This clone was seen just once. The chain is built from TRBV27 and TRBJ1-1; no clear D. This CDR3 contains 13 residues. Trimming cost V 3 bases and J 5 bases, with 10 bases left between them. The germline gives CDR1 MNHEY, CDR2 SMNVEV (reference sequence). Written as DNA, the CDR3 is TGTGCCAGCAGTTTTGGGGTTTGGACTGAAGCTTTCTTT. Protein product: CASSFGVWTEAFF.

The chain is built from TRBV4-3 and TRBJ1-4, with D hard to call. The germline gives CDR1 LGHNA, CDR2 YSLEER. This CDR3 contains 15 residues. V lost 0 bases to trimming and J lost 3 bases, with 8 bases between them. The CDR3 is CASSQEAVPNEKLFF. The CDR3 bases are TGCGCCAGCAGCCAAGAGGCAGTGCCTAATGAAAAACTGTTTTTT.

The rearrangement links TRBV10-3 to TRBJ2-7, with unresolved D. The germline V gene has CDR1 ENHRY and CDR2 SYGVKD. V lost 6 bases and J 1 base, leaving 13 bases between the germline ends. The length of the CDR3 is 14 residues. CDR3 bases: TGTGCCATCAGCGGACGCGCGGAATCCTACGAGCAGTACTTC. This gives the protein CAISGRAESYEQYF.

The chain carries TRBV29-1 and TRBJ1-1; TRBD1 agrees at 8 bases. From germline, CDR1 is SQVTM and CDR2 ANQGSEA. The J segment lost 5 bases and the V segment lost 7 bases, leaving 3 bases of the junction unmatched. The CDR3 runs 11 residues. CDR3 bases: TGCAGCGGACAGGGGAGTACTGAAGCTTTCTTT. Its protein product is CSGQGSTEAFF.

The CDR3 DNA reads TGTGCCAGTAGTTCTCCGGGACAGACAGATACGCAGTATTTT. This translates into CASSSPGQTDTQYF. J is TRBJ2-3 and V is TRBV19; 7 positions agree with TRBD1. The CDR3 runs to 14 residues. CDR1 LNHDA and CDR2 SQIVND come from the germline V gene (reference sequence). V was clipped by 5 bases and J by 3 bases; unmatched bases: 5.

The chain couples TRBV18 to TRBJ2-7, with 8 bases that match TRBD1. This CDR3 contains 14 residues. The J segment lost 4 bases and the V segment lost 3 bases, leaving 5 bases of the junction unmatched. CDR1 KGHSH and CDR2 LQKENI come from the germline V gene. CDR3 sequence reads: CASSPGTGTYEQYF. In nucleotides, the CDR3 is TGTGCCAGCTCACCCGGGACAGGAACTTACGAGCAGTACTTC.

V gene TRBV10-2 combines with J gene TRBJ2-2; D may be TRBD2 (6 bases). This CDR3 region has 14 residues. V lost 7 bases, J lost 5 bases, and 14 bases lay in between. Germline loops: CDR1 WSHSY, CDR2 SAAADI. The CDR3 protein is CASKVLASTGELFF. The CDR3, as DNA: TGCGCCAGCAAAGTTCTAGCGTCTACCGGGGAGCTGTTTTTT.

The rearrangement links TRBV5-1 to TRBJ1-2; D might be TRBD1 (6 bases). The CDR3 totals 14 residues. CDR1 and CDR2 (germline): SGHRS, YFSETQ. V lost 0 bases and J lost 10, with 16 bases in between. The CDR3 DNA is TGCGCCAGCAGCTTGGGGGACACCACAAGGGACTACACCTTC. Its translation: CASSLGDTTRDYTF.

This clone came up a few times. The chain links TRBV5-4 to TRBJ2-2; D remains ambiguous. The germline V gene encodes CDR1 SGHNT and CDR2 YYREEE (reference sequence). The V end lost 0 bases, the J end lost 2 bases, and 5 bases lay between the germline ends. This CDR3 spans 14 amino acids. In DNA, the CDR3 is TGTGCCAGCAGCTTGGTTGGTAACACCGGGGAGCTGTTTTTT. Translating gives CASSLVGNTGELFF.

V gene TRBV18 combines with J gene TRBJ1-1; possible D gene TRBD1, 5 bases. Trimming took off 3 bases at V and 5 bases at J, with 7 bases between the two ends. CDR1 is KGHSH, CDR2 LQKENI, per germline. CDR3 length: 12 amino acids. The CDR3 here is CASSPKGTEAFF. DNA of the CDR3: TGTGCCAGCTCACCCAAGGGGACTGAAGCTTTCTTT.

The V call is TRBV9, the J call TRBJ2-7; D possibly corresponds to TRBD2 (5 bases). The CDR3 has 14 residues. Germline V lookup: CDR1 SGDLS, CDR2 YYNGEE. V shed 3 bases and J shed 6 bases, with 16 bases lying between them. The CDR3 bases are TGTGCCAGCAGCGCTTCGACTGGGCGGGTCGAGCAGTACTTC. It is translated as CASSASTGRVEQYF.

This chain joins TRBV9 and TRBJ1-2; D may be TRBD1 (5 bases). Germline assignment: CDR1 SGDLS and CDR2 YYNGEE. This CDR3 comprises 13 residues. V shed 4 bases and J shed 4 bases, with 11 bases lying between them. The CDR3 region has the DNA TGTGCCAGCAGCTCAACAGGCTCCTATGGCTACACCTTC. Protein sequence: CASSSTGSYGYTF. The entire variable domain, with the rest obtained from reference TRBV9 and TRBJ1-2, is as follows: DSGVTQTPKHLITATGQRVTLRCSPRSGDLSVYWYQQSLDQGLQFLIQYYNGEERAKGNILERFSAQQFPDLHSELNLSSLELGDSALYFCASSSTGSYGYTFGSGTRLTVV.